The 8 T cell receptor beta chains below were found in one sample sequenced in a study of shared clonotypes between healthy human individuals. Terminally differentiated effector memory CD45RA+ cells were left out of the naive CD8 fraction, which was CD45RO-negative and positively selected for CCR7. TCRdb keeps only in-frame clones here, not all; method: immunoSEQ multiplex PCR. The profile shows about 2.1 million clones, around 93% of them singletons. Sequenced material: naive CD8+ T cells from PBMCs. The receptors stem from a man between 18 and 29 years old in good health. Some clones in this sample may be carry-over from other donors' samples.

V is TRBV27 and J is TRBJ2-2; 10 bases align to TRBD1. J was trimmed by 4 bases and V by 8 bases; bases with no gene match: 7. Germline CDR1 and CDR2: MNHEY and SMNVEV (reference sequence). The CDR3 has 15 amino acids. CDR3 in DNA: TGTGCCAGCCTCTCTGGGACAGGGGTCACCGGGGAGCTGTTTTTT. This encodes CASLSGTGVTGELFF.

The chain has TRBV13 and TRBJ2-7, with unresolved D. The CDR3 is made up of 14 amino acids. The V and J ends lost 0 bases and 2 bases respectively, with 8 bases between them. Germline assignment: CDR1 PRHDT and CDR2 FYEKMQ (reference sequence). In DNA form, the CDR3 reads TGTGCCAGCAGCTTAGGGGACGGAACCTACGAGCAGTACTTC. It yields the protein CASSLGDGTYEQYF.

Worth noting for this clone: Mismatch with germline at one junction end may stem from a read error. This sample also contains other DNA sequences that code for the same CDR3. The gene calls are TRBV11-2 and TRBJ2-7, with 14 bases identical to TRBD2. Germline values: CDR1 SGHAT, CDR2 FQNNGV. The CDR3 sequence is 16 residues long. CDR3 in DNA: TGTGCCAGCAGCCCTCCGGGACTAGCGGGAGTGAGTGAGCAATACTTC. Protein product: CASSPPGLAGVSEQYF. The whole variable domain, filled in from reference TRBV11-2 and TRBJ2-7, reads EAGVAQSPRYKIIEKRQSVAFWCNPISGHATLYWYQQILGQGPKLLIQFQNNGVVDDSQLPKDRFSAERLKGVDSTLKIQPAKLEDSAVYLCASSPPGLAGVSEQYFGPGTRLTVT.

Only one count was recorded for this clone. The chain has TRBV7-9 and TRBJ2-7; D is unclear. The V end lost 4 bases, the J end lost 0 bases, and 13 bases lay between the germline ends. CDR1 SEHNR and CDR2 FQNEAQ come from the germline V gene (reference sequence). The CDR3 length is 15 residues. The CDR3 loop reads CASSSTEALSYEQYF. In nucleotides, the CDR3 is TGTGCCAGCAGCTCGACTGAGGCCCTCTCCTACGAGCAGTACTTC.

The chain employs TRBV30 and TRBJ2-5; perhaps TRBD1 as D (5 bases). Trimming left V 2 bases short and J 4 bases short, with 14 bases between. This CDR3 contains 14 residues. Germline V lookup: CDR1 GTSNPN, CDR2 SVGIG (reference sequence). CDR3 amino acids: CAWSIPGFGETQYF. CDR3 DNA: TGTGCCTGGAGTATTCCAGGGTTCGGAGAGACCCAGTACTTC.

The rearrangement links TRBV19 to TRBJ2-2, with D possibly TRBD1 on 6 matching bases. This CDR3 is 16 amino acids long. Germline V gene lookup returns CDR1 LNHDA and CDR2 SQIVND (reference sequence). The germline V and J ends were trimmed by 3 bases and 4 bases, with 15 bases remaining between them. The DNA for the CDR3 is TGTGCCAGTAGTATCTTTGGGGGCCAATCCACCGGGGAGCTGTTTTTT. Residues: CASSIFGGQSTGELFF. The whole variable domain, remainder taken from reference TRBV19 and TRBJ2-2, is DGGITQSPKYLFRKEGQNVTLSCEQNLNHDAMYWYRQDPGQGLRLIYYSQIVNDFQKGDIAEGYSVSREKKESFPLTVTSAQKNPTAFYLCASSIFGGQSTGELFFGEGSRLTVL.

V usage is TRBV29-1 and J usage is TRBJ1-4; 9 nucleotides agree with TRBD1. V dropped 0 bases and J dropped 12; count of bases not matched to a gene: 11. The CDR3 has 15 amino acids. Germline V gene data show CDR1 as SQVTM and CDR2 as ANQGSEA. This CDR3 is CSVEDWRDRVRELFF. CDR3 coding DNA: TGCAGCGTTGAAGATTGGAGGGACAGGGTGAGGGAACTGTTTTTT.

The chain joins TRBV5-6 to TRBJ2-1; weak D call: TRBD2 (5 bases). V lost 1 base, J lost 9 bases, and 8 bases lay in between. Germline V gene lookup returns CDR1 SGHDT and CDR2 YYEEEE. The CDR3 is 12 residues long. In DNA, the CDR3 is TGTGCCAGCAGCTTGCGGGGTAGTGAGCAGTTCTTC. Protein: CASSLRGSEQFF.